Listed below are T cell receptor beta chains from one sample, sequenced in a study of cytomegalovirus exposure and HLA in healthy donors. Measured with immunoSEQ multiplex PCR; TCRdb has only the in-frame clones, and not every one. In all, the sample yields 100,000 to 150,000 clones. The sequenced sample was PBMCs. The receptors here all came from a woman aged 40 to 55 in good health and CMV-seropositive. Both conserved end residues are part of each CDR3. D genes are given only for firm matches.

>TRBJ2-4|TRBV5-4|TRBD2
CASSLAGLAGDLKNIQYF
TGTGCCAGCAGCTTGGCCGGACTAGCGGGAGATCTGAAAAACATTCAGTACTTC
>TRBJ2-3|TRBV28|.
CASSLSVGVRSTDTQYF
TGTGCCAGCAGTTTATCGGTAGGGGTAAGGAGCACAGATACGCAGTATTTT
>TRBJ1-1|TRBV30|.
CAWSEDSRDKAFF
TGTGCCTGGAGTGAGGACAGCCGCGACAAAGCTTTCTTT
>TRBJ1-4|TRBV11-2|.
CASSVGTAPGDEKLFF
TGTGCCAGCAGCGTCGGGACGGCCCCAGGGGATGAAAAACTGTTTTTT
>TRBJ1-3|TRBV30|.
CAWSERVGNTIYF
TGTGCCTGGAGTGAGAGGGTTGGAAACACCATATATTTT
>TRBJ1-1|TRBV11-2|.
CASDTGGAVNTEAFF
TGTGCCAGCGATACGGGGGGGGCGGTGAACACTGAAGCTTTCTTT
>TRBJ2-1|TRBV7-6|TRBD2
CASSPIGGRADNEQFF
TGTGCCAGCAGCCCAATAGGCGGGAGGGCGGACAATGAGCAGTTCTTC
>TRBJ2-7|TRBV6-5|TRBD2
CASSYSRAGGSEQYF
TGTGCCAGCAGTTACTCGAGAGCGGGAGGTTCCGAGCAGTACTTC
>TRBJ2-3|TRBV20-1|.
CSATGADTQYF
TGCAGTGCCACCGGAGCAGATACGCAGTATTTT
>TRBJ1-5|TRBV28|.
CASSFGIGGDQPQHF
TGTGCCAGCAGTTTCGGGATCGGGGGGGACCAGCCCCAGCATTTT
>TRBJ2-5|TRBV7-2|.
CASSLARDTIQETQYF
TGTGCCAGCAGCTTAGCTCGGGACACCATCCAAGAGACCCAGTACTTC
>TRBJ1-3|TRBV19|TRBD1
CASSIQTGAAGNTIYF
TGTGCCAGTAGTATTCAAACAGGGGCGGCTGGAAACACCATATATTTT
>TRBJ2-2|TRBV7-3|TRBD2
CASTPLAGGSSGELFF
TGTGCCAGCACCCCATTAGCGGGAGGGTCCTCCGGGGAGCTGTTTTTT
>TRBJ2-1|TRBV2|TRBD2
CASLLGLAGNEQFF
TGTGCCAGCCTCCTGGGACTAGCTGGGAATGAGCAGTTCTTC
>TRBJ2-5|TRBV2|.
CASSGDQETQYF
TGTGCCAGCAGTGGAGATCAAGAGACCCAGTACTTC
>TRBJ2-2|TRBV9|TRBD2
CASSVGLAANTGELFF
TGTGCCAGCAGCGTTGGACTAGCGGCCAACACCGGGGAGCTGTTTTTT
>TRBJ2-4|TRBV18|.
CASSPGSGEKMYF
TGTGCCAGCTCACCAGGTTCCGGGGAAAAAATGTACTTC
>TRBJ1-1|TRBV13|TRBD1
CASGPQGASNTEAFF
TGTGCCAGCGGCCCTCAGGGGGCAAGCAACACTGAAGCTTTCTTT
>TRBJ1-2|TRBV11-3|.
CASSRGDYGYTF
TGTGCCAGCAGCCGGGGGGACTATGGCTACACCTTC
>TRBJ1-1|TRBV10-3|.
CAISESLGRGNTEAFF
TGTGCCATCAGTGAGTCTCTGGGTAGGGGGAACACTGAAGCTTTCTTT
>TRBJ2-6|TRBV29-1|TRBD1
CSVASLTGRANVLTF
TGCAGCGTTGCCTCTTTGACAGGGCGGGCCAACGTCCTGACTTTC
>TRBJ2-5|TRBV13|.
CASSSLREETQYF
TGTGCCAGCAGTTCCCTCCGGGAAGAGACCCAGTACTTC
>TRBJ2-7|TRBV5-1|.
CASSLWFTSIYEQYF
TGCGCCAGCAGCTTATGGTTTACTTCTATCTACGAGCAGTACTTC
>TRBJ2-3|TRBV5-1|TRBD1
CASSTGQGTDTQYF
TGCGCCAGCAGCACAGGACAGGGGACAGATACGCAGTATTTT
>TRBJ2-7|TRBV9|.
CASSVDQDKQYF
TGTGCCAGCAGCGTAGATCAGGACAAGCAGTACTTC
>TRBJ2-1|TRBV4-1|.
CASSQEVRADSSYNEQFF
TGCGCCAGCAGCCAAGAAGTTCGAGCGGATAGCTCCTACAATGAGCAGTTCTTC
>TRBJ2-7|TRBV7-9|.
CASSLMDFHYEQYF
TGTGCCAGCAGCTTAATGGACTTCCACTACGAGCAGTACTTC
>TRBJ1-1|TRBV5-1|TRBD1
CASSLGNTGGAAFF
TGCGCCAGCAGCTTGGGAAATACAGGGGGCGCTGCTTTCTTT
>TRBJ2-7|TRBV5-1|.
CASSLGRATYEQYF
TGCGCCAGCAGCTTGGGGCGGGCTACCTACGAGCAGTACTTC
>TRBJ2-1|TRBV11-2|TRBD2
CASSLEPAGEYEQFF
TGTGCCAGCAGCTTAGAGCCAGCGGGAGAGTATGAGCAGTTCTTC
>TRBJ1-5|TRBV13|TRBD1
CASSLFGTGGNNQPQHF
TGTGCCAGCAGCTTGTTTGGGACAGGGGGTAACAATCAGCCCCAGCATTTT
>TRBJ2-5|TRBV7-2|TRBD2
CASSVSGIQETQYF
TGTGCCAGCAGCGTTAGCGGGATCCAAGAGACCCAGTACTTC
>TRBJ2-3|TRBV15|.
CAIARDLNTDTQYF
TGTGCCATCGCACGGGACTTAAATACAGATACGCAGTATTTT
>TRBJ2-7|TRBV14|TRBD1
CASRQQGAYEQYF
TGTGCCAGCAGGCAACAGGGGGCCTACGAGCAGTACTTC
>TRBJ1-5|TRBV4-1|.
CASSQGRTLTVTSNQPQHF
TGCGCCAGCAGCCAAGGGAGGACCCTGACGGTGACTAGCAATCAGCCCCAGCATTTT
>TRBJ1-5|TRBV19|TRBD1
CASTKGQGVSQPQHF
TGTGCCAGTACTAAGGGACAGGGTGTTTCTCAGCCCCAGCATTTT
>TRBJ2-1|TRBV5-1|TRBD2
CASSLGGLAGNEQFF
TGCGCCAGCAGCTTGGGGGGACTAGCGGGGAATGAGCAGTTCTTC
>TRBJ1-2|TRBV4-1|.
CASSHADSQGYTF
TGCGCCAGCAGCCACGCCGACTCCCAGGGCTACACCTTC
>TRBJ2-7|TRBV29-1|TRBD1
CSVRGTAYEQYF
TGCAGCGTAAGAGGGACAGCCTACGAGCAGTACTTC
>TRBJ2-1|TRBV15|TRBD2
CATSRAKAGGPGNEQFF
TGTGCCACCAGCAGAGCGAAAGCGGGAGGGCCAGGGAATGAGCAGTTCTTC
>TRBJ1-1|TRBV6-1|.
CASSVRGSGTEAFF
TGTGCCAGCTCCGTCCGAGGGAGTGGCACTGAAGCTTTCTTT
>TRBJ1-4|TRBV11-2|TRBD1
CASSSGTGFEKLFF
TGTGCCAGCAGCTCCGGGACAGGGTTTGAAAAACTGTTTTTT
>TRBJ2-2|TRBV5-4|TRBD2
CASSSSGRPGTGELFF
TGTGCCAGCAGCTCTAGCGGGAGGCCGGGTACCGGGGAGCTGTTTTTT
>TRBJ2-7|TRBV6-6|TRBD2
CASTGLARSSYEQYF
TGTGCCAGCACGGGACTAGCACGCTCCTCCTACGAGCAGTACTTC
>TRBJ1-2|TRBV27|TRBD1
CASRETGGGGYTF
TGTGCCAGCAGGGAAACAGGGGGCGGGGGCTACACCTTC
>TRBJ1-4|TRBV6-5|TRBD1
CASSRTGGWEKLFF
TGTGCCAGCAGTCGCACAGGGGGCTGGGAAAAACTGTTTTTT